The rows below give T cell receptor beta chains drawn from one sample of a study of circulating and synovial CD4+ cells in juvenile arthritis. Measured with immunoSEQ multiplex PCR; TCRdb has only the in-frame clones, and not every one. The repertoire includes about 39,000 clones, approximately 94% of them detected once, and around 0.7% sits in the top ten. Sequencing was done on a sample of CD4+ T cells from blood. The receptors shown here come from a human donor with juvenile idiopathic arthritis. The CDR3 runs from the conserved cysteine through the conserved F or W. D genes are given only for firm matches. Size tells how often a clone was seen (once, few, many) or the class of an expanded clone, and some rows leave it out.

TGCAGCGTTGGGACAGGGGCCTACGAGCAGTACTTC	CSVGTGAYEQYF	-	TRBV29-1	TRBJ2-7	TRBD1
TGTGCCAGCAGCTTCGACAGGGGAGGCGAAAAACTGTTTTTT	CASSFDRGGEKLFF	-	TRBV11-2	TRBJ1-4	TRBD1
TGTGCCAGCAGCATATTCCCACGGTGGGGCTACACCTTC	CASSIFPRWGYTF	-	TRBV7-9	TRBJ1-2	-
TGCGCCAGCAGCCTCGACAGGCCCTACGAGCAGTACTTC	CASSLDRPYEQYF	-	TRBV4-3	TRBJ2-7	-
TGCGCCAGCAGCCAAACCGGGACAGGGGTCCCCTCCTATGGCTACACCTTC	CASSQTGTGVPSYGYTF	-	TRBV4-3	TRBJ1-2	TRBD1
TGTGCCAGCAGCCGAGACACTTTCTACGAGCAGTACTTC	CASSRDTFYEQYF	-	TRBV4-2	TRBJ2-7	-
TGTGCCAGCAGCTTAGAGGGCGGGGCCGGGGAGCTGTTTTTT	CASSLEGGAGELFF	-	TRBV5-5	TRBJ2-2	-
TGTGCCAGCAGCGGGACAGCTAGAACCGGGGAGCTGTTTTTT	CASSGTARTGELFF	-	TRBV5-6	TRBJ2-2	TRBD1
TGTGCCACCCTACGAGCGGACACTGAAGCTTTCTTT	CATLRADTEAFF	-	TRBV10-3	TRBJ1-1	-
TGTGCCAGCAGCTTAGTGGCGGCTTCCTACGAGCAGTACTTC	CASSLVAASYEQYF	-	TRBV7-9	TRBJ2-7	-
TGTGCCTGGAGTGAACAGGGGTGGAGGTCCTATAATTCACCCCTCCACTTT	CAWSEQGWRSYNSPLHF	-	TRBV30	TRBJ1-6	TRBD1
TGTGCCAGCAGCGTTAGGGTCGGGATGACTGAAGCTTTCTTT	CASSVRVGMTEAFF	once	TRBV9	TRBJ1-1	-
TGTGCCAGCAGCTGGAACAGGGACACTGAAGCTTTCTTT	CASSWNRDTEAFF	-	TRBV11-3	TRBJ1-1	-
TGTGCCAGCAGCTTGCCGACAGGGGGCACAGATACGCAGTATTTT	CASSLPTGGTDTQYF	-	TRBV5-4	TRBJ2-3	TRBD1
TGTGCCACCAGCAGAGATCGGGTCGGGGAGCTGTTTTTT	CATSRDRVGELFF	-	TRBV15	TRBJ2-2	-
TGTGCCAGCAGTTACCCTAAAAGCGGATATCGGGAGCTGTTTTTT	CASSYPKSGYRELFF	-	TRBV6-5	TRBJ2-2	-
TGTGCCAGCAGCTTAGTAGGAACAGATAGTAATTCACCCCTCCACTTT	CASSLVGTDSNSPLHF	-	TRBV7-2	TRBJ1-6	-
TGTGCCATCAGGGGCACAGTATCAGGAAACACCATATATTTT	CAIRGTVSGNTIYF	-	TRBV10-3	TRBJ1-3	-
TGTGCCAGCAGCGTAGCGGGGGGGCCAGATACGCAGTATTTT	CASSVAGGPDTQYF	-	TRBV9	TRBJ2-3	TRBD2
TGTGCCAGCAGCCGGGACAGGTGGGACGAAAAACTGTTTTTT	CASSRDRWDEKLFF	few	TRBV5-4	TRBJ1-4	TRBD1
TGTGCCAGCAGTCTACGTCGAGGCAATGAGCAGTTCTTC	CASSLRRGNEQFF	-	TRBV2	TRBJ2-1	-
TGTGCCAGCAGCTTGTCGGCAGGAAGAAATGAAAAACTGTTTTTT	CASSLSAGRNEKLFF	-	TRBV5-4	TRBJ1-4	-
TGTGCCAGCAGCTTAGACAGGGGGGTCAATCAGCCCCAGCATTTT	CASSLDRGVNQPQHF	few	TRBV11-2	TRBJ1-5	TRBD1
TGCGCCAGCAGCTTGACTTCCCGCTCCTACGAGCAGTACTTC	CASSLTSRSYEQYF	-	TRBV5-1	TRBJ2-7	-
TGTGCCAGCAGCTTGGACAGGGGTAATTCACCCCTCCACTTT	CASSLDRGNSPLHF	-	TRBV7-9	TRBJ1-6	TRBD1
TGTGCCAGCAGGGAACAGGGGGCGAGGGAAAAACTGTTTTTT	CASREQGAREKLFF	-	TRBV2	TRBJ1-4	TRBD1
TGTGCCAGCAGCTTCTGGGGGGGAAAAGGCTCTGGAAACACCATATATTTT	CASSFWGGKGSGNTIYF	-	TRBV7-9	TRBJ1-3	-
TGTGCCAGCAGCGTAGCTGTGGGGGCGGATGGCTACACCTTC	CASSVAVGADGYTF	-	TRBV9	TRBJ1-2	-
TGTGCCAGCAGTGCGTACGCGAACACTGAAGCTTTCTTT	CASSAYANTEAFF	once	TRBV6-5	TRBJ1-1	-
TGTGCCAGCAGCTTCAGGGGGTCTGCTAATGAAAAACTGTTTTTT	CASSFRGSANEKLFF	-	TRBV5-6	TRBJ1-4	TRBD1
TGCGCCAGCAGGGAGGAACTAGCGGTAAAAGAGACCCAGTACTTC	CASREELAVKETQYF	-	TRBV5-1	TRBJ2-5	TRBD2
TGTGCCAGCAGCTCGAGTCGCAGGATCTACGAGCAGTACTTC	CASSSSRRIYEQYF	-	TRBV7-8	TRBJ2-7	-
TGTGCCAGCAGTTACCGGCACAGGGGAAGTCATGGCTACACCTTC	CASSYRHRGSHGYTF	once	TRBV6-5	TRBJ1-2	TRBD1
TGTGCCAGCAGCACCAACAGGGTTACTGAAGCTTTCTTT	CASSTNRVTEAFF	-	TRBV7-2	TRBJ1-1	-
TGCGCCAGCAGCCAAGTAACGGGGAACAGGGAGGGTGTCTATGGCTACACCTTC	CASSQVTGNREGVYGYTF	-	TRBV4-1	TRBJ1-2	-
TGTGCCAGCAGGGCAGGGGGCGGCCAGCCCCAGCATTTT	CASRAGGGQPQHF	-	TRBV6-1	TRBJ1-5	TRBD1
TGTGCCAGCAGCTCCCGGACAGTGCCGTACGAGCAGTACTTC	CASSSRTVPYEQYF	-	TRBV5-4	TRBJ2-7	-
TGCGCCAGCAGCCAAGACTTAGCGGGGGGCTCCTACAATGAGCAGTTCTTC	CASSQDLAGGSYNEQFF	-	TRBV4-3	TRBJ2-1	TRBD2
TGTGCCAGCCTGACAGGGAAACACGAGCAGTACTTC	CASLTGKHEQYF	-	TRBV6-5	TRBJ2-7	TRBD1
TGTGCCAGCAGTACTAGCGGGGGGCTGGGAGAGACCCAGTACTTC	CASSTSGGLGETQYF	-	TRBV7-2	TRBJ2-5	TRBD2
TGTGCCTGGAGTGCATGGACAGATAATTCACCCCTCCACTTT	CAWSAWTDNSPLHF	once	TRBV30	TRBJ1-6	-
TGTGCCAGCAGCCAAGCAGGAAAGCGGGGGATTACCTACGAGCAGTACTTC	CASSQAGKRGITYEQYF	-	TRBV4-2	TRBJ2-7	TRBD2
TGCAGCGTTGGGTACAGGGGGAATGAAAAACTGTTTTTT	CSVGYRGNEKLFF	few	TRBV29-1	TRBJ1-4	TRBD1
TGTGCCAGCAGCCCTTTCGCGGGGGGTAACAATGAGCAGTTCTTC	CASSPFAGGNNEQFF	-	TRBV7-3	TRBJ2-1	TRBD2
TGTGCCAGTAGTAACCTACAGGGCCATGAGCAGTTCTTC	CASSNLQGHEQFF	few	TRBV19	TRBJ2-1	-